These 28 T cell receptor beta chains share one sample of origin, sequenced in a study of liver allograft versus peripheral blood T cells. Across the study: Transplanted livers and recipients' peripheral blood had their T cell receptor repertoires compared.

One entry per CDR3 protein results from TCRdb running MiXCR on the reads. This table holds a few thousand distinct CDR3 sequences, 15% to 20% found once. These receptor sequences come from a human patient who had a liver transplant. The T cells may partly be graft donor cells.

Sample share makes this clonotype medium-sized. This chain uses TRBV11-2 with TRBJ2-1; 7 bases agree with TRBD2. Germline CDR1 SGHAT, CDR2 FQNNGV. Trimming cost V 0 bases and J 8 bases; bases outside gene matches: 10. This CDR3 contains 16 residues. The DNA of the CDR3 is TGTGCCAGCAGCTTAGATCTCAGGGCTAGCGGCGATGAGCAGTTCTTC. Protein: CASSLDLRASGDEQFF.

The CDR3 reads CSARGPAPVREKLFF. The DNA for the CDR3 is TGCAGTGCTAGAGGCCCCGCCCCCGTGAGGGAAAAACTGTTTTTT. The V call is TRBV20-1, the J call TRBJ1-4; D ambiguous. Trimming pared 1 base from V and 8 bases from J, leaving 17 bases between. The CDR3 totals 15 residues. Germline V CDR1 and CDR2: DFQATT, SNEGSKA (reference sequence).

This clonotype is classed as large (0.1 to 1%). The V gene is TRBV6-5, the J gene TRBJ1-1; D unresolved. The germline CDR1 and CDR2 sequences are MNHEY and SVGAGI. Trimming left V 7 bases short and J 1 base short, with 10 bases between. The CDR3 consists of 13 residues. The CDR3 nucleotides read TGTGCCAGCACAGTAAGGGAGAACACTGAAGCTTTCTTT. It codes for CASTVRENTEAFF.

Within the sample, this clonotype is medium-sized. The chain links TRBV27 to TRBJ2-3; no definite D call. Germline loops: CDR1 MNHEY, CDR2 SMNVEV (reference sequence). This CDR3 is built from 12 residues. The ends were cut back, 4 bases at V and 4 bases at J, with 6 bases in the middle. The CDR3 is CASSSPPDTQYF. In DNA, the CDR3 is TGTGCCAGCAGTTCACCCCCAGATACGCAGTATTTT.

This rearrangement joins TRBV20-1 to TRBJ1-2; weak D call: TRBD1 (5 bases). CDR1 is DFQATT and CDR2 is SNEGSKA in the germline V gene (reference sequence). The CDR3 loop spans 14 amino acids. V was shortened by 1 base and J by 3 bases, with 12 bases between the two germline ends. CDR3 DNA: TGCAGTGCTAGAGTGGGGGATTACCACTATGGCTACACCTTC. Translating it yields CSARVGDYHYGYTF.

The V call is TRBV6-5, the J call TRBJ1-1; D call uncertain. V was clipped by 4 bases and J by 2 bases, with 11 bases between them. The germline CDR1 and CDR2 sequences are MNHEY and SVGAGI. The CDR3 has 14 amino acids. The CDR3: CASSLDGYNTEAFF. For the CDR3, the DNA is TGTGCCAGCAGTTTGGACGGATATAACACTGAAGCTTTCTTT.

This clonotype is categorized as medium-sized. Written as DNA, the CDR3 is TGTGCCAGCAGTTTATCGAAGGTCTTTTTGACTAGTGAGCAGTTCTTC. Its translation is CASSLSKVFLTSEQFF. The V gene is TRBV27, the J gene TRBJ2-1; tentatively, D is TRBD2 (6 bases). V was trimmed by 0 bases and J by 9 bases, leaving 18 bases between them. The germline V gene has CDR1 MNHEY and CDR2 SMNVEV (reference sequence). The length of the CDR3 is 16 residues.

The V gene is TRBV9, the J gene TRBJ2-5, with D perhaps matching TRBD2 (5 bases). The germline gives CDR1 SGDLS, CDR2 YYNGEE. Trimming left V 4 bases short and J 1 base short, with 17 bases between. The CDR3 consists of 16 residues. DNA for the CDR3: TGTGCCAGCAGCCTAAGAGAGGGTAAGGTCCAAGAGACCCAGTACTTC. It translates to CASSLREGKVQETQYF.

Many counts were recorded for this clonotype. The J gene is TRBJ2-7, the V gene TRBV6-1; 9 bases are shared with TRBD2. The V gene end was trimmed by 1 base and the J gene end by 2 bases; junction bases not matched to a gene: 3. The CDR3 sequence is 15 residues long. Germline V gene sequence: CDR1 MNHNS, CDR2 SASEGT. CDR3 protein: CASSEDGGGAYEQYF. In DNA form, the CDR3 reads TGTGCCAGCAGTGAAGACGGCGGGGGGGCCTACGAGCAGTACTTC.

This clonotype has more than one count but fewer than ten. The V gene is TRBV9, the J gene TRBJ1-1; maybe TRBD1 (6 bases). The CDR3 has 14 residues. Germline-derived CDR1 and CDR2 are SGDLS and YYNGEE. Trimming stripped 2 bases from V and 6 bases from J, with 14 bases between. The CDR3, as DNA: TGTGCCAGCAGCGTGGGTAACAGGGTCGCTGAAGCTTTCTTT. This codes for CASSVGNRVAEAFF.

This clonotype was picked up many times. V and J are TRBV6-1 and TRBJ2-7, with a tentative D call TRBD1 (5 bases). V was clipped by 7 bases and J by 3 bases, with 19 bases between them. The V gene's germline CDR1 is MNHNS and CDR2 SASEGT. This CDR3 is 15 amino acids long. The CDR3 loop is CASNLGVAGIYEQYF. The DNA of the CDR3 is TGTGCCAGCAACCTAGGGGTGGCAGGGATCTACGAGCAGTACTTC.

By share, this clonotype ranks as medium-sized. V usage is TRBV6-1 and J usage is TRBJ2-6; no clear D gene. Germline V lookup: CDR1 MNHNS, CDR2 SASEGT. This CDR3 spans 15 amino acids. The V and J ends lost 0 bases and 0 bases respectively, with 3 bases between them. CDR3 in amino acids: CASSEASSGANVLTF. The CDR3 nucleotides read TGTGCCAGCAGTGAAGCCAGCTCTGGGGCCAACGTCCTGACTTTC.

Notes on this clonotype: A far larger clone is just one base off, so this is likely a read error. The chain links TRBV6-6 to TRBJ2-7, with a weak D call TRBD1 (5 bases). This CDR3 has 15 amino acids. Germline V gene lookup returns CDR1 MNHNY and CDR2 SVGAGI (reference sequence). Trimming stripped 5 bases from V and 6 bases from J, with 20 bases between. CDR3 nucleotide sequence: TGTGCCAGCAGTGAATCGACAGACGGACCCTGCGAGCAGTACTTC. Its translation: CASSESTDGPCEQYF.

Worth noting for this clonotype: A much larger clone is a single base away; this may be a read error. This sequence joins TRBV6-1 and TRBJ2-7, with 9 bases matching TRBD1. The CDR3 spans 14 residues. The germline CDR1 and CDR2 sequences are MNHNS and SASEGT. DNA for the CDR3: TGTACCAGCAGCCACAGGGGGCGTAACTACGAGCAGTACTTC. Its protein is CTSSHRGRNYEQYF.

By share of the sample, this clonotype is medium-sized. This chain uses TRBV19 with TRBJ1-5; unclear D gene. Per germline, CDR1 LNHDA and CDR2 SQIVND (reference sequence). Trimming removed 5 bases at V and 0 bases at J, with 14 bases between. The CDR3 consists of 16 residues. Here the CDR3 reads CASSPSRRTSNQPQHF. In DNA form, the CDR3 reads TGTGCCAGTAGTCCATCCCGACGGACTAGCAATCAGCCCCAGCATTTT.

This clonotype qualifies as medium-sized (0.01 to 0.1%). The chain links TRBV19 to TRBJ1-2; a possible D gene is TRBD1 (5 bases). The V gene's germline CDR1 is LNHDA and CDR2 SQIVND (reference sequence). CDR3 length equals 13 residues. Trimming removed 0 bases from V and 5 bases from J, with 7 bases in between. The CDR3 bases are TGTGCCAGTAGTATAGATAGGGGTTATGGCTACACCTTC. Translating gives CASSIDRGYGYTF.

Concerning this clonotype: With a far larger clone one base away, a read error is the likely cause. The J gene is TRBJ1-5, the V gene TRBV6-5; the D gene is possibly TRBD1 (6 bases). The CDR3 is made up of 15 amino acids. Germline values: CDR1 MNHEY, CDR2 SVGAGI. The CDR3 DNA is TGTGCCATCAGTGAAGGGGGGTTCCGCGGTCAGCCCCAGCATTTT. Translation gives CAISEGGFRGQPQHF.

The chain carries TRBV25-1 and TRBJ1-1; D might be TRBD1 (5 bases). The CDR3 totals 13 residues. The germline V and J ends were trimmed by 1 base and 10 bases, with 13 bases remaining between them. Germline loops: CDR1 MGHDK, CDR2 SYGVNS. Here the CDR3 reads CASSELGGEAAFF. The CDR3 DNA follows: TGTGCCAGCAGTGAATTAGGAGGGGAGGCAGCTTTCTTT.

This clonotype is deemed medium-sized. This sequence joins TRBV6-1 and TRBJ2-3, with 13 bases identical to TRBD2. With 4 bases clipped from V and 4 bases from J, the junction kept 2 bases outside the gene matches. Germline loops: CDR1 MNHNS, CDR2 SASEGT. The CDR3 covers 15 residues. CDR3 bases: TGTGCCAGCAGTGGACTAGCGGGAGGACCAGATACGCAGTATTTT. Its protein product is CASSGLAGGPDTQYF.

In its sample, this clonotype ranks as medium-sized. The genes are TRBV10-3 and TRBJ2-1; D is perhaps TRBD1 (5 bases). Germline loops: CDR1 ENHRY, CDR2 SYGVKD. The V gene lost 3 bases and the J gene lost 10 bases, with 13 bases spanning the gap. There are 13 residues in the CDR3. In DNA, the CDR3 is TGTGCCATCAGTGAAAACCCCAGGGTGGAGCAGTTCTTC. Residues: CAISENPRVEQFF.

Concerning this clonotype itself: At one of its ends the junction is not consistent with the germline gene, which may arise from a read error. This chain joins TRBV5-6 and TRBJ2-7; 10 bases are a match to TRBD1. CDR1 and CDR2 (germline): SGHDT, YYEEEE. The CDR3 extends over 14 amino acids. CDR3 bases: TGTGTCAGCAGCTGGGGACAGGGGCGTTACGAGCAGTACTTC. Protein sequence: CVSSWGQGRYEQYF. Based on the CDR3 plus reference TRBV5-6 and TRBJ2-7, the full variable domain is DAGVTQSPTHLIKTRGQQVTLRCSPKSGHDTVSWYQQALGQGPQFIFQYYEEEERQRGNFPDRFSGHQFPNYSSELNVNALLLGDSALYLCVSSWGQGRYEQYFGPGTRLTVT.

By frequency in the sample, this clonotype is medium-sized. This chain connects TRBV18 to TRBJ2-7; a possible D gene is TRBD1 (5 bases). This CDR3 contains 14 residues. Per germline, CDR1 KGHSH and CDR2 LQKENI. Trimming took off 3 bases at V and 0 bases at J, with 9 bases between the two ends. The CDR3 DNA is TGTGCCAGCTCACCTCCGACAGACTCCTACGAGCAGTACTTC. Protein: CASSPPTDSYEQYF.

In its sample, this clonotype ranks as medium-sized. The CDR3 sequence is CASSEKVEAGELFF. DNA for the CDR3: TGTGCCAGCAGTGAAAAGGTAGAAGCCGGGGAGCTGTTTTTT. The chain couples TRBV6-1 to TRBJ2-2; no definite D call. The germline gives CDR1 MNHNS, CDR2 SASEGT. The V and J ends lost 2 bases and 6 bases respectively, with 10 bases between them. The CDR3 has 14 amino acids.

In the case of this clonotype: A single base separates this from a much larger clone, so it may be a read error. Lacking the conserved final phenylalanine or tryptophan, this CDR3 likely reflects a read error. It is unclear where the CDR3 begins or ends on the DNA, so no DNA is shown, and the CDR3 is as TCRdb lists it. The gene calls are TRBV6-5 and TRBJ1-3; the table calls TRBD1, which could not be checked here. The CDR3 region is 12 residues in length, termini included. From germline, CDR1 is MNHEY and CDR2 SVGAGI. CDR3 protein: CASSLGIGNRDV.

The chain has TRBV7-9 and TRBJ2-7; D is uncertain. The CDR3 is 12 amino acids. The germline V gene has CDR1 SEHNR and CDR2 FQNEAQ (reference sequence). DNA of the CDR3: TGTGGAACCGGCAGGTACCACTACGAGCAGTACTTC. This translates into CGTGRYHYEQYF.

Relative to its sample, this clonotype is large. The chain's CDR3 is CSVGGAGHYDNEQFF. CDR3 coding DNA: TGCAGCGTTGGGGGTGCGGGCCACTATGACAATGAGCAGTTCTTC. J is TRBJ2-1 and V is TRBV29-1; tentative D call: TRBD2 (5 bases). V was clipped by 4 bases and J by 5 bases, with 18 bases between them. The CDR3 consists of 15 residues. The germline CDR1 and CDR2 sequences are SQVTM and ANQGSEA.

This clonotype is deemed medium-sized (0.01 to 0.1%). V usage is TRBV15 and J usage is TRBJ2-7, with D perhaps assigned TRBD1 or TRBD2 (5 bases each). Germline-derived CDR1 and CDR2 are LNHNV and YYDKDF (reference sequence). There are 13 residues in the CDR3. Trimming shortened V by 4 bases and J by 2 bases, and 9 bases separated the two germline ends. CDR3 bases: TGTGCCACCAGCACAGGGACGACCTACGAGCAGTACTTC. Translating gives CATSTGTTYEQYF.

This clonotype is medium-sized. In nucleotides, the CDR3 is TGTGCCAGTAGTAACGGGGGTACGGGCGGGGAGCTGTTTTTT. Translating gives CASSNGGTGGELFF. V and J are TRBV19 and TRBJ2-2; the D gene is possibly TRBD2 (6 bases). V shed 4 bases and J shed 7 bases, with 13 bases lying between them. CDR1 is LNHDA and CDR2 is SQIVND in the germline V gene (reference sequence). The CDR3 runs to 14 residues. The entire variable domain, with the rest obtained from reference TRBV19 and TRBJ2-2, is as follows: DGGITQSPKYLFRKEGQNVTLSCEQNLNHDAMYWYRQDPGQGLRLIYYSQIVNDFQKGDIAEGYSVSREKKESFPLTVTSAQKNPTAFYLCASSNGGTGGELFFGEGSRLTVL.